The 32 T cell receptor beta chains in this list originate from one sample, sequenced in a study of OX40 agonist ivuxolimab in advanced cancers. The protocol was immunoSEQ multiplex PCR, while the TCRdb copy is restricted to in-frame clones and leaves out a portion. The sample carries about 83,000 clones, around 90% recorded once. The sample was CD4+ or CD8+ T cells sorted from blood, taken in a trial of the OX40 agonist ivuxolimab. The receptors were sampled from an adult with an advanced solid tumor such as melanoma, head and neck, liver or kidney cancer.

The chain has TRBV2 and TRBJ1-1; D perhaps matches TRBD1 (5 bases). CDR3 length: 14 residues. CDR1 and CDR2 (germline): SNHLY, FYNNEI. V was trimmed by 5 bases and J by 4 bases, leaving 14 bases between them. CDR3 residues: CASSSSPGGTEAFF. CDR3 nucleotides: TGTGCCAGCAGTTCCTCGCCGGGGGGCACTGAAGCTTTCTTT.

The chain uses TRBV14 and TRBJ2-3; weak D call: TRBD2 (6 bases). V was shortened by 1 base and J by 2 bases, with 13 bases between the two germline ends. The CDR3 contains 16 residues. Looked up from germline, CDR1 is SGHDN and CDR2 is FVKESK. The CDR3 DNA follows: TGTGCCAGCAGCCAAGGGGGACTTCCTCACACAGATACGCAGTATTTT. This codes for CASSQGGLPHTDTQYF.

This rearrangement joins TRBV9 to TRBJ1-1, with TRBD1 identical over 7 bases. CDR1 is SGDLS, CDR2 YYNGEE, per germline. The CDR3 spans 15 residues. The V segment lost 4 bases and the J segment 0 bases; nucleotides outside the gene matches: 6. The CDR3 coding sequence is TGTGCCAGCAGCCCCCGGACAGGATTGAACACTGAAGCTTTCTTT. Its translation: CASSPRTGLNTEAFF.

The chain joins TRBV11-2 to TRBJ2-5; D remains unclear. The germline V gene has CDR1 SGHAT and CDR2 FQNNGV. The CDR3 runs to 13 residues. V lost 5 bases, J lost 4 bases, and 11 bases lay in between. For the CDR3, the DNA is TGTGCCAGCAGCCCGTCGTCAGGAGAGACCCAGTACTTC. This sequence encodes CASSPSSGETQYF.

The rearrangement links TRBV27 to TRBJ2-5; TRBD1 agrees at 9 bases. The junction had 16 bases not matched to a gene; V was cut back by 6 bases and J by 5 bases. This CDR3 region has 17 residues. CDR1 is MNHEY and CDR2 is SMNVEV in the germline V gene (reference sequence). CDR3 amino acids: CASRRTRAQGAGETQYF. The CDR3 coding sequence is TGTGCCAGCAGAAGAACAAGGGCACAGGGGGCGGGGGAGACCCAGTACTTC.

The rearrangement uses TRBV7-9 and TRBJ1-2; the match to TRBD1 covers 8 bases. With 5 bases clipped from V and 0 bases from J, the junction kept 2 bases outside the gene matches. CDR1 is SEHNR, CDR2 FQNEAQ, per germline (reference sequence). The CDR3 has 14 amino acids. The CDR3 loop reads CASSEQGANYGYTF. For the CDR3, the DNA is TGTGCCAGCAGCGAACAGGGGGCTAACTATGGCTACACCTTC.

The rearrangement uses TRBV27 and TRBJ1-4, with D uncertain. Germline lookup yields CDR1 MNHEY and CDR2 SMNVEV (reference sequence). The CDR3 is 12 amino acids. Between the trimmed V and J ends, which lost 6 bases and 12 bases, there was a span of 14 bases. CDR3 in DNA: TGTGCCAGCAGGCAAGGGCTTTCTGAACTGTTTTTT. Its translation: CASRQGLSELFF.

The chain carries TRBV5-5 and TRBJ1-1, with no clear D. Germline-derived CDR1 and CDR2 are SGHKS and YYEKEE (reference sequence). This CDR3 region has 13 residues. V lost 5 bases and J 0 bases, leaving 8 bases between the germline ends. In nucleotides, the CDR3 is TGTGCCAGCAGGCTTGGTATGAACACTGAAGCTTTCTTT. Protein: CASRLGMNTEAFF.

This rearrangement joins TRBV9 to TRBJ2-7; 12 nucleotides match TRBD2. This CDR3 is built from 15 residues. V was clipped by 4 bases and J by 4 bases; unmatched bases: 6. Looked up from germline, CDR1 is SGDLS and CDR2 is YYNGEE. CDR3 nucleotides: TGTGCCAGCAGCCCGACTAGCGGGAGTATGTACGAGCAGTACTTC. Amino acid sequence: CASSPTSGSMYEQYF.

CDR3 coding DNA: TGTGCCAGCAGTGAAGCGGAGGGACAAGCGAATACCTTC. It specifies CASSEAEGQANTF. This chain uses TRBV6-1 with TRBJ1-2, with a possible D match to TRBD1 (6 bases). V lost 0 bases to trimming and J lost 14 bases, with 16 bases between them. The CDR3 totals 13 residues. Germline V lookup: CDR1 MNHNS, CDR2 SASEGT.

The genes are TRBV21-1 and TRBJ2-7; the table's D call of TRBD2 was not tested on the DNA. TRBV21-1 is a pseudogene. This CDR3 region has 17 residues. CDR3 nucleotides: TGTGCCAGCAGCAAAGTATCTCATAAGCCCCGTACCTACGAGCAGTACTTC. It codes for CASSKVSHKPRTYEQYF.

CDR3 nucleotides: TGTGCCAGCAGTGAAGAATACGGCACTTATTTTACCTACGAGCAGTACTTC. The encoded protein is CASSEEYGTYFTYEQYF. This sequence joins TRBV6-1 and TRBJ2-7; D not resolved. This CDR3 has 17 amino acids. Germline CDR1 MNHNS, CDR2 SASEGT. Trimming removed 1 base from V and 2 bases from J, with 18 bases in between.

J is TRBJ2-5 and V is TRBV5-6, with D perhaps TRBD2 (6 bases). CDR1 SGHDT and CDR2 YYEEEE come from the germline V gene. The length of the CDR3 is 15 residues. Trimming removed 4 bases at V and 2 bases at J, with 15 bases between. The CDR3 DNA follows: TGTGCCAGCAGCAGGAGGGGAAGTGGTCAAGAGACCCAGTACTTC. Protein product: CASSRRGSGQETQYF.

Here the CDR3 DNA reads TGTGCCAGCAGCCAGGGCGGGGTATGGACTGAAGCTTTCTTT. Its protein product is CASSQGGVWTEAFF. The chain joins TRBV5-6 to TRBJ1-1; tentative D call: TRBD1 (5 bases). V was shortened by 4 bases and J by 5 bases, with 15 bases between the two germline ends. The CDR3 covers 14 residues. CDR1 and CDR2 from the germline V gene are SGHDT and YYEEEE. The variable domain in full, completed from reference TRBV5-6 and TRBJ1-1, reads DAGVTQSPTHLIKTRGQQVTLRCSPKSGHDTVSWYQQALGQGPQFIFQYYEEEERQRGNFPDRFSGHQFPNYSSELNVNALLLGDSALYLCASSQGGVWTEAFFGQGTRLTVV.

The chain joins TRBV9 to TRBJ2-5, with TRBD2 matching 9 bases. The CDR3 totals 16 residues. V was clipped by 3 bases and J by 5 bases; unmatched bases: 11. Germline-derived CDR1 and CDR2 are SGDLS and YYNGEE. Written as DNA, the CDR3 is TGTGCCAGCAGCGCCGGTTCTAGCGGGGCCTTGGAGACCCAGTACTTC. Amino acid sequence: CASSAGSSGALETQYF. Together with reference TRBV9 and TRBJ2-5, the CDR3 gives the full variable domain: DSGVTQTPKHLITATGQRVTLRCSPRSGDLSVYWYQQSLDQGLQFLIQYYNGEERAKGNILERFSAQQFPDLHSELNLSSLELGDSALYFCASSAGSSGALETQYFGPGTRLLVL.

This chain joins TRBV19 and TRBJ2-1, with 10 bases fitting TRBD2. The V gene's germline CDR1 is LNHDA and CDR2 SQIVND (reference sequence). This CDR3 has 13 amino acids. The J segment lost 15 bases and the V segment lost 0 bases, leaving 5 bases of the junction unmatched. The CDR3 region has the DNA TGTGCCAGTAGTATAGATTTGACTAGCGGGCTGTTCTTC. Translated, it gives CASSIDLTSGLFF.

The chain combines TRBV10-2 with TRBJ2-2; D is undetermined. The ends were cut back, 7 bases at V and 0 bases at J, with 12 bases in the middle. The CDR3 has 15 residues. Germline CDR1 and CDR2: WSHSY and SAAADI. CDR3 sequence (DNA): TGCGCCAGCAAAGGGATACTCGCGAACACCGGGGAGCTGTTTTTT. The encoded protein is CASKGILANTGELFF.

The rearrangement uses TRBV30 and TRBJ2-3, with no clear D. The germline gives CDR1 GTSNPN, CDR2 SVGIG (reference sequence). The ends were cut back, 3 bases at V and 4 bases at J, with 11 bases in the middle. This CDR3 is built from 13 residues. The CDR3 DNA is TGTGCCTGGAGCCCCGGACCTCCAGATACGCAGTATTTT. Protein product: CAWSPGPPDTQYF.

This clone has more than one count but fewer than ten. The gene calls are TRBV6-5 and TRBJ2-7; the D gene could be TRBD1 or TRBD2 (5 bases each). This CDR3 contains 15 residues. Trimming stripped 7 bases from V and 1 base from J, with 17 bases between. Looked up from germline, CDR1 is MNHEY and CDR2 is SVGAGI. CDR3 amino acids: CASTEGWDGSYEQYF. The CDR3 DNA follows: TGTGCCAGCACCGAGGGATGGGACGGGTCCTACGAGCAGTACTTC.

The rearrangement links TRBV28 to TRBJ2-1, with 8 bases matching TRBD2. Germline assignment: CDR1 MDHEN and CDR2 SYDVKM. With V trimmed by 6 bases and J by 2 bases, 18 bases remained unmatched. CDR3 size: 19 residues. CDR3 in DNA: TGTGCCAGCAGCCTCGACAGAGAATTAGCGGGGTTCACCTACAATGAGCAGTTCTTC. Amino acid sequence: CASSLDRELAGFTYNEQFF.

This chain uses TRBV7-9 with TRBJ2-7; 11 bases map to TRBD1. This CDR3 region has 16 residues. The germline V gene has CDR1 SEHNR and CDR2 FQNEAQ (reference sequence). V trimming: 1 base; J trimming: 2 bases; junction bases outside the gene matches: 4. The CDR3 coding sequence is TGTGCCAGCAGCTTAGTGACGGGACAGGGGGCCTACGAGCAGTACTTC. Amino acids: CASSLVTGQGAYEQYF.

CDR3 residues: CASSLKRGGDQPQHF. Here the CDR3 DNA reads TGTGCCAGCAGCTTAAAAAGAGGCGGCGATCAGCCCCAGCATTTT. The chain joins TRBV5-6 to TRBJ1-5; D remains ambiguous. The V gene's germline CDR1 is SGHDT and CDR2 YYEEEE. This CDR3 region has 15 residues. The ends were cut back, 2 bases at V and 5 bases at J, with 14 bases in the middle.

The rearrangement uses TRBV7-9 and TRBJ2-3; 8 bases are shared with TRBD1. The CDR3 is made up of 15 amino acids. The V and J ends lost 4 bases and 0 bases, in that order; junction bases with no gene match: 3. In germline, CDR1 is SEHNR, CDR2 FQNEAQ (reference sequence). CDR3 DNA: TGTGCCAGCAGCTGGACAGGGACTAGCACAGATACGCAGTATTTT. It is translated as CASSWTGTSTDTQYF.

V and J are TRBV29-1 and TRBJ2-1; 10 nucleotides align to TRBD2. Germline CDR1 and CDR2: SQVTM and ANQGSEA. The ends lost 7 bases at V and 12 bases at J; junction bases unmatched: 12. The CDR3 covers 13 residues. The CDR3 coding sequence is TGCAGCGGGGACAGCCTAGCGGGAGTTGGGCAGTTCTTC. Translated: CSGDSLAGVGQFF.

The J gene is TRBJ2-7, the V gene TRBV7-3; possibly TRBD1 for D (5 bases). Trimming cost V 5 bases and J 0 bases, with 11 bases left between them. Germline V lookup: CDR1 SGHTA, CDR2 FQGTGA. This CDR3 comprises 14 residues. This CDR3 is CASSPSTGSYEQYF. The CDR3 DNA reads TGTGCCAGCAGCCCCTCAACAGGCTCCTACGAGCAGTACTTC.

V is TRBV30 and J is TRBJ2-7; TRBD1 matches at 12 bases. CDR1 and CDR2 (germline): GTSNPN, SVGIG (reference sequence). With 8 bases clipped from V and 5 bases from J, the junction kept 4 bases outside the gene matches. The CDR3 is made up of 12 amino acids. The CDR3 loop is CALGTGGNEQYF. CDR3 in DNA: TGTGCCCTAGGGACAGGGGGCAACGAGCAGTACTTC.

The chain joins TRBV11-2 to TRBJ1-2; D is perhaps TRBD1 (5 bases). This CDR3 is built from 17 residues. Trimming cost V 5 bases and J 1 base, with 20 bases left between them. Per the germline V gene, CDR1 is SGHAT and CDR2 is FQNNGV. Here the CDR3 DNA reads TGTGCCAGCAGCCCACGTCTAGCAGGGAAACTTAACTATGGCTACACCTTC. The encoded protein is CASSPRLAGKLNYGYTF.

V usage is TRBV15 and J usage is TRBJ2-7; tentatively, D is TRBD1 (5 bases). The CDR3 is 16 residues long. Deletions cut 0 bases from V and 7 bases from J, with 19 bases between. The germline gives CDR1 LNHNV, CDR2 YYDKDF (reference sequence). The CDR3 is CATSRDVQGLSGEQYF. The CDR3 DNA sequence: TGTGCCACCAGCAGAGATGTGCAGGGTCTGTCTGGGGAGCAGTACTTC.

CDR3 in amino acids: CASSPSGWETQYF. The CDR3 DNA reads as TGTGCCAGCAGCCCCTCGGGGTGGGAGACCCAGTACTTC. The chain links TRBV9 to TRBJ2-5; a weak D match, TRBD2 (5 bases). This CDR3 has 13 amino acids. Trimming took 4 bases from V and 5 from J, leaving 12 bases between them. Germline CDR1 and CDR2: SGDLS and YYNGEE.

The chain is built from TRBV27 and TRBJ1-4; D might be TRBD1 (5 bases). CDR1 and CDR2 from the germline V gene are MNHEY and SMNVEV (reference sequence). V was pared by 5 bases and J by 8 bases, with 18 bases between. The CDR3 consists of 15 residues. CDR3 region: CASSPMSRVGEKLFF. The CDR3 DNA reads as TGTGCCAGCAGTCCAATGAGCAGGGTAGGGGAAAAACTGTTTTTT. The entire variable domain, with the rest obtained from reference TRBV27 and TRBJ1-4, is as follows: EAQVTQNPRYLITVTGKKLTVTCSQNMNHEYMSWYRQDPGLGLRQIYYSMNVEVTDKGDVPEGYKVSRKEKRNFPLILESPSPNQTSLYFCASSPMSRVGEKLFFGSGTQLSVL.

This chain joins TRBV6-6 and TRBJ2-1; D is perhaps TRBD1 or TRBD2 (5 bases each). V was pared by 2 bases and J by 9 bases, with 14 bases between. From germline, CDR1 is MNHNY and CDR2 SVGAGI (reference sequence). The CDR3 runs to 14 residues. CDR3 nucleotide sequence: TGTGCCAGCAGTTACGGGGGAGAGTTTGCTGAGCAGTTCTTC. Translating it yields CASSYGGEFAEQFF.

The chain employs TRBV7-9 and TRBJ1-5, with D unresolved. V was cut by 5 bases and J by 14 bases, with 19 bases left in between. This CDR3 spans 13 amino acids. Germline lookup yields CDR1 SEHNR and CDR2 FQNEAQ (reference sequence). CDR3: CASSHSAIGREHF. The CDR3 DNA follows: TGTGCCAGCAGCCACTCCGCGATAGGCCGCGAGCATTTT.